This TCR beta chain is from a study of T cells expressing NK-cell markers (TCRdb year 2020). The study in broad terms: Eight donors provided sorted CD3+CD56+NKG2C+, CD3+CD56+NKG2C- and CD3+CD56-NKG2C+ T-cell subsets, whose TCR beta-chain repertoires were profiled. Of the eight sequenced donors, seven were found to be HCMV-seropositive and one was found to be HCMV-seronegative. All eight donors whose samples were sequenced were randomly selected healthy volunteers, three of them men and five women. Sequencing of the libraries produced 2 x 150 bp reads on Illumina HiSeq 2000/2500, MiSeq or NextSeq. General study outcomes and caveats: Whether the expanded NKG2C-expressing T cell clones were specific for HCMV antigens was left unclear. In six donors, the dominant CD3+CD56+NKG2C+ clonotypes were among the top 10 CD8+ clonotypes and accounted for roughly 1.0-8% of CD8+ T cells. Those dominant clonotypes were again the most abundant among CD3+CD56-NKG2C+ cells in a handful of donors, at about 25-65%.

Notes on this clonotype: Its antigen has not been determined.

Sequencing was performed on an Illumina HiSeq 2000. 5'RACE template switching, by which a universal primer site and unique molecular identifiers were added, was used to make TCR beta cDNA libraries. Priming for cDNA synthesis came from the TCR beta constant segment, and two successive PCR amplification steps followed. The authors' analysis ran thus. MIGEC was used to demultiplex reads and group the reads by UMI, and MiTCR was used to assemble and quantify clonotypes. Only TCR cDNA sequences supported by at least two reads were kept to exclude erroneous sequences. Downstream repertoire analysis used the tcR package, and clonotypes were matched across fractions by CDR3 nucleotide sequence plus V segment. Antigen specificity was annotated against VDJdb with VDJmatch, allowing one amino acid substitution in CDR3. TCRdb reprocessed the sequencing reads and holds a single record per CDR3 protein sequence, with no DNA. Clone size and V and J calls follow TCRdb, not the original study. The sample's table lists a count of approximately 550,000 distinct CDR3 sequences. The ten largest clones represent approximately 3.5% of the sample.

From its cysteine to its phenylalanine, the CDR3 spans 13 amino acids. The DNA is unrecorded. CDR1 SEHNR and CDR2 FQNEAQ were looked up in the germline V gene (reference sequence). A commercial ELISA kit detecting HCMV-specific IgG in serum was used to determine HCMV serostatus. Ficoll density gradient centrifugation was used to isolate peripheral blood mononuclear cells from blood. This receptor was identified in a man between 18 and 29 years old in good health. Donor details come from another sample of the same person, matched by shared clones. The sample consisted of blood T cells: a sorted CD56 or NKG2C T cell subset, CD4+ or CD8+ T cells, or bulk PBMC T cells (not recorded which). Recombination connected TRBV7-9 to TRBJ2-7. For the CDR3, the sequence is CASSFGKIYEQYF.